This TCR beta chain came from a study of cytomegalovirus exposure and HLA in healthy donors (dated by TCRdb to between 2016 and 2019). For the wider study: In an earlier analysis of some 550 of the donors, approximately 260 Gb of sequence data and 120 million or so unique TCR beta sequences from about 179 million T cells were reported. Donor age, sex, ethnicity and CMV serostatus were collected together with the repertoire data. Five DR-DQ haplotypes were treated as single units for association and clustering because of strong linkage in the cohort. Among about 410 genotyped donors of the cohort, an average of roughly 230,000 unique TCR beta nucleotide sequences was sequenced per donor, of which roughly 18% were non-productive. The T cell repertoires of 550 to 850 subjects were profiled by immunosequencing and related to cytomegalovirus serostatus. HLA typing included class I and class II loci at four-digit resolution. A separate validation cohort of about 110 different subjects was used in addition to the roughly 620-subject first cohort. Among the 398 genotyped donors, more than 70% belonged to the genetic ancestry cluster associated with self-reported Caucasian donors. Rather than drawing on any new phenotypic data, the later analysis identified candidate immune exposures from TCR beta sequences and the way those sequences occurred across donors. Typing coverage varied by locus: about 620-630 donors for A, B, C, DRB1 and DQB1; more than 500 for DQA1; nearly 610 for DPA1; 450 to 480 for DPB1. All discovery cohort repertoires had been generated on a single sequencing platform. A later analysis re-examined previously published TCR beta repertoires from more than 600 donors and added high-resolution HLA genotyping to investigate patterns of TCR occurrence. A later genetic analysis used genome-wide SNP genotypes for 398 of the 666 donors, treating that subset as a discovery cohort. About 330 gigabases of sequencing data and roughly 81 million unique TCR sequences made up an early release that covered under 750 HLA-typed donors. The study was designed to test whether signatures of past pathogen exposure could be identified by cataloging public T cell receptors. To predict cytomegalovirus infection status, the study combined high-throughput TCR immunosequencing, statistical association of individual TCRs with disease status, and machine learning. To decide whether each TCR beta V gene segment behaved as functional or pseudogenic, an earlier analysis of some 600 of the donors relied on high-throughput TCR beta sequencing.

What the research found in general, with its limitations: At a false discovery rate of 0.05, a later analysis linked 16,000 or so TCR beta sequences to specific HLA alleles. The authors suggested that the approach could potentially be generalized to other disease states and immunological phenotypes. Most TCR sequences were seen in very few donors, while some public TCRs were found in many individuals. Because HLA typing was unavailable for some donors at each locus, only the typed subset was used in association tests. Linkage disequilibrium might explain the correlated functional status among segregating V segments, but an unknown experimental factor could not be excluded. An association between a missense DCLRE1C variant and V-gene and J-gene trimming of TCR beta chains was found in a later genetic analysis and replicated in an independent cohort. Because counts were too low, around 18 rarely observed V segments, including chromosome 9 orphons, were left out of the earlier analysis of 500 to 650 of the donors. The 87-base-pair reads could not distinguish some IMGT-functional V segments, including TRBV6-2 and TRBV6-3, so those segments were excluded. A total of 150 to 200 TCR beta chains were listed by the study as associated with cytomegalovirus. A later analysis reported that several top co-occurrence clusters appeared linked to parvovirus B19, influenza, CMV and Epstein-Barr virus. A cluster of highly shared sequence variants was judged likely to be a technical artifact of the sequencing pipeline. When HLA alleles, especially DR and DQ, strongly co-occurred, attributing TCR associations to individual alleles was difficult. In a later analysis, HLA-associated TCR beta chains were found to be more clonally expanded and to have lower generation probabilities than equally common non-associated chains. Presence/absence analyses assumed roughly uniform sequencing depth across donors, an assumption that may not hold. Immune exposure information for the cohort was limited to CMV serostatus. According to a later analysis, TCR association rates differed among HLA loci, with DRB1 alleles showing the most associated TCRs and HLA-C alleles showing the fewest. According to a later analysis, most CMV-associated TCR beta chains appeared to be HLA-restricted, and the HLA associations seemed to be driven largely by CMV exposure. Three of the identified cytomegalovirus-associated TCR beta chains were confirmed in vitro to be specific for cytomegalovirus antigens. A later genetic analysis reported fewer N-insertions in productive TCRs among donors in an Asian-associated ancestry cluster than the roughly 640-donor mean. A further reported finding was that TCR beta sequences accurately predicted the HLA-A and HLA-B alleles for most subjects in the first cohort. In both the original and validation cohorts, the classifier was reported to diagnose cytomegalovirus status with high specificity and sensitivity. The cohort was sequenced for TCR beta chains only, and without alpha or paired-chain data the features that could be detected were limited. In an earlier analysis of more than 500 of the donors, most TCR beta V segments appeared in productive rearrangements about 90% or about 30% of the time, broadly matching IMGT annotations.

The cohort consisted of 650 to 700 healthy bone marrow donors. At the time of sampling, every cohort member was nominally healthy, though immune exposures that went unrecorded were likely present. The donor tested CMV seronegative and was one of the 352 seronegative cohort members. A peripheral blood sample was provided by each donor, and peripheral blood mononuclear cells were used for TCR beta sequencing. Genomic DNA was extracted from the blood cell samples with the Qiagen DNeasy Blood Extraction Kit. Libraries were made using the immunoSEQ multiplex PCR assay. For the multiplex PCR, a mixture combining 60 forward primers for TCR Vbeta segments and 13 reverse primers for TCR Jbeta segments was used. Amplification of the CDR3 region of rearranged TCR beta genes was performed with a multiplex PCR assay on genomic DNA. The Illumina HiSeq System was used to sequence the amplified TCR beta libraries as 87-base-pair reads. In the paper's pipeline: A later analysis counted about 82 million unique TCR beta chains across the 666 repertoires, and 10 million to 11 million of these chains were shared by at least two donors. To remove PCR and sequencing errors, raw reads were error-corrected and collapsed into unique sequences using a nearest-neighbor algorithm that merged closely related sequences. V, D and J gene segments were assigned by aligning CDR3 sequences to IMGT reference sequences. For a sequence to be retained, a match of at least six nucleotides to both a V gene segment and a J gene segment was required. Rearrangements were classified as productive when the CDR3 lacked stop codons and remained in frame with V and J, and all other rearrangements were classified as non-productive. Following IMGT convention, CDR3 was defined as the stretch from the second conserved V-encoded cysteine up to the conserved J-encoded phenylalanine. The earlier analysis of about 610 of the donors excluded any sequence lacking an unambiguous match to a single V gene segment. An earlier analysis of just under 600 of the donors called V segments functional above 56.7% productive rearrangements and segregating when the between-donor standard deviation exceeded 5%. A statistical classification framework was built for diagnosing cytomegalovirus status from the catalog of TCR beta chain sequences. V and J gene assignment, in a later analysis, came from comparing TCR nucleotide sequences with IMGT/GENE-DB human TR gene sequences. Using the TCRdist pipeline, a later analysis assigned CDR3 sequences along with most-parsimonious VDJ recombination scenarios. In a later analysis, each TCR beta chain was defined by its CDR3 amino acid sequence together with its V-gene family, and reads lacking a unique V-gene family were excluded. In a later analysis, 500 to 650 highly shared, low-generation-probability nucleotide sequences were removed to address suspected cross-contamination and a sequencing artifact. In a later analysis, a clonal expansion index for each public chain was calculated from normalized within-repertoire ranks of inferred template counts. In a later analysis, generation probabilities were computed with a VDJ recombination model fitted to out-of-frame rearrangements, and the resulting probabilities were checked against IGoR. In a later analysis, TCR-TCR, TCR-HLA and TCR-CMV co-occurrence was scored with hypergeometric tests, and a repertoire-size bias correction was applied to TCR pairs. False discovery rates were estimated in a later analysis by permuting HLA or CMV assignments 20 times. A later analysis grouped co-occurring TCRs with DBSCAN, adding TCRdist sequence similarity when clustering within HLA-allele-positive subsets. Co-occurrence clustering excluded repertoires with fewer than 30,000 or more than 120,000 public chains, plus five with anomalous nucleotide sharing. TCRdb took over this immuneACCESS table, retaining in-frame rearrangements with V and J assigned. Such tables are incomplete; in checked studies, under half of the missing clones stem from an unresolved V gene, and the remainder is unexplained. Clonal size and the V and J genes are those of that table, whereas D and trimming came from the DNA. The sample profile shows around 190,000 clones; 75% to 85% of them were found once. Over 2% of the sample comes from the top ten.

This clone was recorded once. Which antigen it targets is not known. No base quality information exists; no much larger clone differs at one position. From cysteine to phenylalanine, the CDR3 is 15 amino acids long. Only the CDR3 region is kept as DNA, spanning 45 bases read in frame from base 1. V is clipped by 0 bases and J by 1 base, and the sequence between their germline boundaries is 10 bases long. CDR1 is given as LNHNV and CDR2 as YYDKDF, both from the germline V gene (reference sequence). The sequencing sample was made of PBMCs. The clonotype was recovered from a woman aged 50 to 60 in good health and CMV-seronegative. This sequence uses TRBV15 and TRBJ2-7; the D gene cannot be resolved reliably. CDR3 protein: CATSREAMESYEQYF. In nucleotide form, the sequence is TGTGCCACCAGCAGAGAGGCCATGGAGTCCTACGAGCAGTACTTC.